This is a list of T cell receptor beta chains from one sample in a study of blood T cell repertoires in COVID-19. Clones were sequenced by immunoSEQ multiplex PCR, and TCRdb holds only the in-frame ones, with some missing. The sample has roughly 320,000 clones; 85% to 90% are singletons. Sequenced material: peripheral blood. The source is a woman aged 45-59 years with COVID-19, enrolled during active disease. CDR3s include the opening cysteine and the closing phenylalanine or tryptophan. Fields, in order: clone size, J gene, D gene, V gene, CDR3 DNA, CDR3 protein. The D gene is left open where the match is weak. Expanded clones are given a class, and other clones once, few, many or no size at all.

- | TRBJ2-5 | - | TRBV10-3 | TGTGCCATCAGTGGAGGGGGGGTAAGAAATCAAGAGACCCAGTACTTC | CAISGGGVRNQETQYF
few | TRBJ1-2 | - | TRBV3-1/TRBV3-2 | TGTGCCAGCAGCTCCGACGTTGCCAGGGTAACAGGCTACACCTTC | CASSSDVARVTGYTF
once | TRBJ2-2 | - | TRBV30 | TGTGCCTGGAGGTGGGCAGGAGGGAGTCTTGTAGGCGGGGAGCTGTTTTTT | CAWRWAGGSLVGGELFF
once | TRBJ2-2 | TRBD1 | TRBV2 | TGTGCCAGCGGGGGACAGGCTAACACCGGGGAGCTGTTTTTT | CASGGQANTGELFF
- | TRBJ2-7 | TRBD2 | TRBV28 | TGTGCCAGCAGTTCGGGACTAGCGGGAGTCGAGCAGTACTTC | CASSSGLAGVEQYF
- | TRBJ2-3 | TRBD2 | TRBV18 | TGTGCCAGCTCACCTGCGGGACTAGCGGGAATCGCAGATACGCAGTATTTT | CASSPAGLAGIADTQYF
- | TRBJ2-7 | - | TRBV18 | TGTGCCAGCTCACCACTGGCTCTGGGAGACTCCTACGAGCAGTACTTC | CASSPLALGDSYEQYF
- | TRBJ1-4 | - | TRBV27 | TGTGCCAGCAGTGGCGGTGCCTCAAATGAAAAACTGTTTTTT | CASSGGASNEKLFF
- | TRBJ2-5 | - | TRBV7-2 | TGTGCCAGCAGCCTCCAGATCCGGACAGTTGAGACCCAGTACTTC | CASSLQIRTVETQYF
- | TRBJ1-1 | - | TRBV10-1 | TGCGCCAGCAGTGAGAGAGGCAGCGGTTTGTTCTTT | CASSERGSGLFF
- | TRBJ1-4 | - | TRBV5-6 | TGTGCCAGCAGCTGGCTGGGGGGTGAAAAACTGTTTTTT | CASSWLGGEKLFF
- | TRBJ1-2 | - | TRBV27 | TGTGCCAGCAGCAAAACAGGGTATATCTATGGCTACACCTTC | CASSKTGYIYGYTF
once | TRBJ1-1 | - | TRBV4-1 | TGCGCCAGCGCGGATACAGGGATGAACACTGAAGCTTTCTTT | CASADTGMNTEAFF
- | TRBJ1-1 | - | TRBV12-3/TRBV12-4 | TGTGCCAGCAGACCCGGGGGGAACACTGAAGCTTTCTTT | CASRPGGNTEAFF
once | TRBJ1-1 | - | TRBV18 | TGTGCCAGCTCAGCCTCAGGGAATGGGGTCACTGAAGCTTTCTTT | CASSASGNGVTEAFF
- | TRBJ1-1 | - | TRBV25-1 | TGTGCCAGCTACGGGTCCACAGCTTTCTTT | CASYGSTAFF
- | TRBJ2-2 | - | TRBV3-1/TRBV3-2 | TGTGCCAGCAGCCCACGACCGACAGGGAGGACCGGGGAGCTGTTTTTT | CASSPRPTGRTGELFF
- | TRBJ2-2 | TRBD1 | TRBV19 | TGTGCCAGTAAGAACAGGGGGAACACCGGGGAGCTGTTTTTT | CASKNRGNTGELFF
- | TRBJ2-7 | TRBD1 | TRBV18 | TGTGCCAGCTCACCCTACGGGACAGGGACCTACGAGCAGTACTTC | CASSPYGTGTYEQYF
once | TRBJ1-1 | TRBD1 | TRBV19 | TGTGCCAGTAGATCCCTCGAAACAGGGGGCACTGAAGCTTTCTTT | CASRSLETGGTEAFF
- | TRBJ1-4 | - | TRBV4-1 | TGCGCCAGCCGATCTGGAGGGACAACTAATGAAAAACTGTTTTTT | CASRSGGTTNEKLFF
- | TRBJ1-1 | TRBD1 | TRBV29-1 | TGCAGCGTTGATGACAGGGGGATGAACACTGAAGCTTTCTTT | CSVDDRGMNTEAFF
- | TRBJ2-1 | - | TRBV4-2 | TGTGCCAGCAGCCAAGGGGGCAAGGATACCTACAATGAGCAGTTCTTC | CASSQGGKDTYNEQFF
- | TRBJ2-1 | TRBD1 | TRBV4-2 | TGTGCCAGCAGGCTACAGGGGTTTGGCTATGGTGAGCAGTTCTTC | CASRLQGFGYGEQFF
- | TRBJ1-1 | - | TRBV19 | TGTGCCAGTAGTAGGGGCAGACAGCAGAACACTGAAGCTTTCTTT | CASSRGRQQNTEAFF
once | TRBJ1-1 | TRBD1 | TRBV9 | TGTGCCAGCAGCGGACGACAGGGGAACACTGAAGCTTTCTTT | CASSGRQGNTEAFF
- | TRBJ2-3 | TRBD2 | TRBV5-1 | TGCGCCAGCAGCTTTAGCGGGACTAGCACAGATACGCAGTATTTT | CASSFSGTSTDTQYF
- | TRBJ2-1 | TRBD2 | TRBV5-6 | TGTGCCAGCAGCTTGGGTCCGGGACTAGCGGGAGGGGTCTACAATGAGCAGTTCTTC | CASSLGPGLAGGVYNEQFF
- | TRBJ2-7 | - | TRBV12-3/TRBV12-4 | TGTGCCAGCAGTCGACCAGGGTACGAGCAGTACTTC | CASSRPGYEQYF
- | TRBJ2-1 | TRBD2 | TRBV3-1/TRBV3-2 | TGTGCCAGCAGCCAAGCGACTAGCGGGAGAAATGAGCAGTTCTTC | CASSQATSGRNEQFF
- | TRBJ2-5 | - | TRBV4-1 | TGCGCCAGCAGCCAAGATTTTGGGCCGAGAGAGACCCAGTACTTC | CASSQDFGPRETQYF
- | TRBJ2-1 | TRBD2 | TRBV2 | TGTGCCAGCAGTCGACTAGCGGGAGAGCAGTTCTTC | CASSRLAGEQFF
- | TRBJ1-5 | - | TRBV29-1 | TGCAGCGTTGAACAGGAGGGACAGCCCCAGCATTTT | CSVEQEGQPQHF
- | TRBJ2-7 | TRBD2 | TRBV10-3 | TGTGCCATCAGCGAACCCCTTGGACTAGCGGGAGTCTACGAGCAGTACTTC | CAISEPLGLAGVYEQYF